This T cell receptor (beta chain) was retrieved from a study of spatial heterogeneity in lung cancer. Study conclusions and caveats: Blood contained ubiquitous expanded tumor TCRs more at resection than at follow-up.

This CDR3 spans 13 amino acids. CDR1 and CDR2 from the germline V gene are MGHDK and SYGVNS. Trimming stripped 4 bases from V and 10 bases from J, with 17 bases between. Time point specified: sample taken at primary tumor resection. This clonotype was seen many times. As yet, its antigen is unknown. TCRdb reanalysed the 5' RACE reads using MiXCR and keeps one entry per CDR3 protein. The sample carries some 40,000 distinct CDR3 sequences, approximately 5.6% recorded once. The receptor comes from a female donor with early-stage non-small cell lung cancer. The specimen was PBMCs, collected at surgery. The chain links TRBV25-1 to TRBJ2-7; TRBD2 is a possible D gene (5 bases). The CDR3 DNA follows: TGTGCCAGCAGTGGGAGAGGGAGTACGGATCAGTACTTC. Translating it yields CASSGRGSTDQYF.